The source of this T cell receptor beta chain is a study of T cell repertoires in cytomegalovirus infection (dated by TCRdb to the late 2010s). Describing the broader study: Peptide stimulations targeted recently identified HLA-C-restricted CMV epitopes, whose presentation resists viral immunomodulation, together with well-studied HLA-B-restricted epitopes. The HLA type of each donor mattered for the analysis, because public TCR beta signatures pointed to carriage of CMV infection along with the matching HLA type.

Reading the label with the study, this specimen's treatment or condition is: in vitro stimulation with specific CMV peptide epitopes to enrich CMV-specific T cells. This sample was sequenced with an Illumina HiSeq 1500. TCRdb's own reprocessing of the public reads used fastp at Q25 and MiXCR and kept productive beta chains. Rows matching on CDR3 protein sequence are summarized as one entry with the most common DNA and genes. This sample lists roughly 920,000 distinct CDR3 sequences; approximately 31% were detected once. Roughly 12% of the sample is in the top ten clones. The CDR3 holds 12 amino acids from the cysteine to the phenylalanine. Here the CDR3 DNA is all that survives: 36 bases in frame from base 1. Of note for this clonotype: This receptor's antigen is unknown. One end of the junction does not line up with germline, which may come from a read error.

Results the study describes overall, beyond this receptor: The ex vivo response was dominated by HLA-C-restricted CMV-specific TCR beta clonotypes, which also provided the single most frequent clonotype in two of eight donors. In both this cohort and an independent cohort of some 380 donors, the cumulative frequency of public TCR beta family members distinguished carriers of CMV infection plus the relevant HLA type.

The clonotype originates from a human donor in good health (CMV status not recorded). Some clones in this sample may be carry-over from other donors' samples. The sequencing here drew on cultured CD8+ T cells from PBMCs, taken from culture after CMV antigen stimulation. The chain was built from TRBV23-1 and TRBJ1-4, with an unclear D gene assignment. TRBV23-1 is reported as an ORF; its role is uncertain. The nucleotide sequence is TGCGCCAGCAGTCAATCAGCCAGCCTATTCGGCTTT. Its protein is CASSQSASLFGF.